What follows describes a single T cell receptor (beta chain). These data come from a study of T-cell memory formation after mild COVID-19. Trimming left V 6 bases short and J 6 bases short, with 12 bases between. This CDR3 region has 12 residues. From the 5' RACE reads, TCRdb called clonotypes with MiXCR, one entry per CDR3 protein. In the table there are about 340,000 distinct CDR3 sequences, around 15% of which are singletons. The chain is built from TRBV12-3 or TRBV12-4 and TRBJ2-7, with D hard to call. The sequence was collected from a young man who had mild COVID-19 (a few samples of this study predate the infection). Cell type and time point are not known. Material: PBMCs or a T cell subset sorted from them (not recorded which). The CDR3 sequence is CASSPEQGEQYF. DNA for the CDR3: TGTGCCAGCAGCCCAGAACAAGGCGAGCAGTACTTC.